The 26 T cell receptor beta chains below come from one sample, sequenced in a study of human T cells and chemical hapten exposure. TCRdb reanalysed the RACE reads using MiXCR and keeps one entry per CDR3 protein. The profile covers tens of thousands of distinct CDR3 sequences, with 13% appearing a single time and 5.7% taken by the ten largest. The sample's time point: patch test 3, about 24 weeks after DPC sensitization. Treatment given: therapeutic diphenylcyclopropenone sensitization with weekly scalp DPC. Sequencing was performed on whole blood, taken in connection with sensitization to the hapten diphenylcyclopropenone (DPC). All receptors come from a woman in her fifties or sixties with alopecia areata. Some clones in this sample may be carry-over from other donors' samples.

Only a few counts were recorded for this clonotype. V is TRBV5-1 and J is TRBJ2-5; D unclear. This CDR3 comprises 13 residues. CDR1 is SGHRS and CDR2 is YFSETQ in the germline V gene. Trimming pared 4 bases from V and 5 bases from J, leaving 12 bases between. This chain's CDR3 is CASSLPSSETQYF. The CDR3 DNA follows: TGCGCCAGCAGCCTTCCCAGTAGCGAGACCCAGTACTTC.

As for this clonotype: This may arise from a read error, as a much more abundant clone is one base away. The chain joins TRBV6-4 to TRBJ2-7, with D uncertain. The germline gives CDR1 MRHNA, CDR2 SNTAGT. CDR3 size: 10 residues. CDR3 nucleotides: TGTGCCAGCCTCTCCTACGAGCACTACTTC. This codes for CASLSYEHYF.

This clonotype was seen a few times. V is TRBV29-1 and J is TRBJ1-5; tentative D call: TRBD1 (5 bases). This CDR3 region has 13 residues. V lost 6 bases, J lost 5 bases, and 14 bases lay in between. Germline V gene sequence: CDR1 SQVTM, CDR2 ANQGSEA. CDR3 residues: CSVSGGVDQPQHF. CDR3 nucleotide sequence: TGCAGCGTCTCCGGAGGGGTGGATCAGCCCCAGCATTTT.

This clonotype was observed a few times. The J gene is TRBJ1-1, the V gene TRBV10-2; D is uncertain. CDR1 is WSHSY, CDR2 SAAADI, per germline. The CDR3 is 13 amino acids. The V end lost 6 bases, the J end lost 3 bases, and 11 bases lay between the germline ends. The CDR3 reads CASRAVEDTEAFF. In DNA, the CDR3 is TGCGCCAGCAGGGCAGTCGAGGACACTGAAGCTTTCTTT.

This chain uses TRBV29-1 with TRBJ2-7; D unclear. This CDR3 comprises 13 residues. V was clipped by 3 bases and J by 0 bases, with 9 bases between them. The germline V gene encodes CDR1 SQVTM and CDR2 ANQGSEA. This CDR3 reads CSVDDRTSYEQYF. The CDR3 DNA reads TGCAGCGTTGACGACCGGACCTCCTACGAGCAGTACTTC.

The CDR3 coding sequence is TGTGCCAGCAGCCCACCGGGACAGGGTCGGGATGAGCAGTTCTTC. Translated, it gives CASSPPGQGRDEQFF. The rearrangement joins TRBV7-3 to TRBJ2-1; 9 nucleotides line up with TRBD1. Germline CDR1 is SGHTA and CDR2 is FQGTGA. This CDR3 has 15 amino acids. J was trimmed by 8 bases and V by 5 bases; bases with no gene match: 10.

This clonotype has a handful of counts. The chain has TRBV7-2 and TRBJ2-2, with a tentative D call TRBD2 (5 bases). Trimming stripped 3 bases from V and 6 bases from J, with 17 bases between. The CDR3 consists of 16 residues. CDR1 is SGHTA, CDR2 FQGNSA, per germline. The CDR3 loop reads CASSFGPLGWAGELFF. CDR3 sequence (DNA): TGTGCCAGCAGCTTCGGTCCACTAGGATGGGCCGGGGAGCTGTTTTTT.

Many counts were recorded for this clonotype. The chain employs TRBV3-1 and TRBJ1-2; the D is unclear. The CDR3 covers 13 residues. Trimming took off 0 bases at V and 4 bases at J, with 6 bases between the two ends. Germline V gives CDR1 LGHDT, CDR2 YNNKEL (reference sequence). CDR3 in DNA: TGTGCCAGCAGCCAAGACGTAGTCTATGGCTACACCTTC. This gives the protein CASSQDVVYGYTF.

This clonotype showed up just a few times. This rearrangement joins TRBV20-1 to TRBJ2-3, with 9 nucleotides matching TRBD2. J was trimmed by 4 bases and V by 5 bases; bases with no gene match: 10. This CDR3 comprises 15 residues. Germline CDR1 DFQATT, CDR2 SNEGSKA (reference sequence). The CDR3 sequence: CSAVERGRVSDTQYF. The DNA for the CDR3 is TGCAGTGCTGTGGAGCGCGGGAGGGTCTCAGATACGCAGTATTTT.

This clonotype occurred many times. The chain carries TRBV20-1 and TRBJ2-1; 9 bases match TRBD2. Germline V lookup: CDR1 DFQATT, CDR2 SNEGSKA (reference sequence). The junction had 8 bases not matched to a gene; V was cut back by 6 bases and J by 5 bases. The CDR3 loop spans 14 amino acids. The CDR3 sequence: CSAPVAGVNNEQFF. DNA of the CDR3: TGCAGTGCCCCAGTAGCGGGAGTGAACAATGAGCAGTTCTTC.

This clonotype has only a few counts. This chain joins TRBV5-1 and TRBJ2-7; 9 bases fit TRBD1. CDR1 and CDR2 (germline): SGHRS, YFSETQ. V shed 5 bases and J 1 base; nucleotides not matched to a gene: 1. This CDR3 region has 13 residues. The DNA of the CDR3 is TGCGCCAGCAGGACAGGGGGGTCCTACGAGCAGTACTTC. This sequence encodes CASRTGGSYEQYF.

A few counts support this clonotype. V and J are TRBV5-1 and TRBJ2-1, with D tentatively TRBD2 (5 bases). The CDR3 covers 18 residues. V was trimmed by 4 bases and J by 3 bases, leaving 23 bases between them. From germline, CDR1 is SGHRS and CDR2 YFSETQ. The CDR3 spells CASSPTSLSGVIYNEQFF. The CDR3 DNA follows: TGCGCCAGCAGCCCGACCTCCTTATCCGGGGTAATCTACAATGAGCAGTTCTTC.

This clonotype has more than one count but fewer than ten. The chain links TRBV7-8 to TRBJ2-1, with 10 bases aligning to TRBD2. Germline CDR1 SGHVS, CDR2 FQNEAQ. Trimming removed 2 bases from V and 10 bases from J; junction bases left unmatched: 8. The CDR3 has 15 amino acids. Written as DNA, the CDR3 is TGTGCCAGCAGCTTAATCCTAGCGGGAGAGGTAGAGCAGTTCTTC. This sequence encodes CASSLILAGEVEQFF.

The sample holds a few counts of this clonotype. The CDR3 nucleotides are TGCGCCAGCAGCTTAGACAGGGCCAACTACGAGCAGTACTTC. It codes for CASSLDRANYEQYF. V and J are TRBV5-1 and TRBJ2-7; 7 bases align to TRBD1. The length of the CDR3 is 14 residues. CDR1 is SGHRS, CDR2 YFSETQ, per germline. With 2 bases clipped from V and 3 bases from J, the junction kept 5 bases outside the gene matches.

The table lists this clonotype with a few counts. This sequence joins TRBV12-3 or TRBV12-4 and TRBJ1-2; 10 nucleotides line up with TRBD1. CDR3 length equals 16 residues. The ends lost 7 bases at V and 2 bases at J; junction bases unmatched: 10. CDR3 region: CASTKRPGQGNYGYTF. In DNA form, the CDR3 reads TGTGCCAGCACAAAAAGACCGGGACAGGGGAACTATGGCTACACCTTC.

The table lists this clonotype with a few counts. This chain's CDR3 is CASSSTANYGYTF. The CDR3 nucleotides read TGTGCCAGCAGTTCCACAGCTAACTATGGCTACACCTTC. This chain uses TRBV12-3 or TRBV12-4 with TRBJ1-2; D is unclear. The ends were cut back, 4 bases at V and 0 bases at J, with 6 bases in the middle. The CDR3 loop spans 13 amino acids.

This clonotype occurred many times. In DNA, the CDR3 is TGTGCCAGCAGCTTGGCGTATGAGCAGTTCTTC. This codes for CASSLAYEQFF. The chain links TRBV5-8 to TRBJ2-1, with D hard to call. Germline CDR1 and CDR2: SGHTS and YDEGEE. The CDR3 is made up of 11 amino acids. Trimming removed 0 bases from V and 8 bases from J, with 3 bases in between.

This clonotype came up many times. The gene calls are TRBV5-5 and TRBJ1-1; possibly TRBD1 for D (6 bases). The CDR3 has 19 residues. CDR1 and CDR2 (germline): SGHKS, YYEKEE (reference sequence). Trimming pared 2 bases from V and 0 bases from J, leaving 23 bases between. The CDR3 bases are TGTGCCAGCAGCTTTAAAGTCGGGGGGCTCGGTTCTCTGAACACTGAAGCTTTCTTT. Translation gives CASSFKVGGLGSLNTEAFF.

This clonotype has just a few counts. This CDR3 is CASSYGRQGFNTGELFF. The CDR3 region has the DNA TGTGCCAGCAGTTACGGACGGCAGGGATTCAACACCGGGGAGCTGTTTTTT. The chain recombines TRBV6-2 or TRBV6-3 with TRBJ2-2; D is perhaps TRBD1 (5 bases). This CDR3 has 17 residues. V dropped 2 bases and J dropped 2 bases, with 15 bases sitting between them. Germline values: CDR1 MNHEY, CDR2 SVGEGT.

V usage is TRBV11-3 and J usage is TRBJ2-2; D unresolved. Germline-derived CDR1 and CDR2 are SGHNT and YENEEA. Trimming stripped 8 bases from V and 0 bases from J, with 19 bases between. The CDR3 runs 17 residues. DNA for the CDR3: TGTGCCAGCGGATCATCGACCGTCCAGGCGAACACCGGGGAGCTGTTTTTT. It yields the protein CASGSSTVQANTGELFF.

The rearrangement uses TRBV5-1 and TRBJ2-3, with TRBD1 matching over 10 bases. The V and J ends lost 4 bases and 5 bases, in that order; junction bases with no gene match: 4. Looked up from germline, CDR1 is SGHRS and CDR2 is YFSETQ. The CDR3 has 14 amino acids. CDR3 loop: CASSIGQGGDTQYF. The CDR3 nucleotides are TGCGCCAGCAGCATCGGACAGGGGGGAGATACGCAGTATTTT.

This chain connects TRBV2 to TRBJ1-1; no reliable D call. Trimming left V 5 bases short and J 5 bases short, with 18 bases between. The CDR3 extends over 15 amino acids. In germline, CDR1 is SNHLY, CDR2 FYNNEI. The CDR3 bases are TGTGCCAGCAGTCCTCCGGTCTCAGAGATTACTGAAGCTTTCTTT. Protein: CASSPPVSEITEAFF.

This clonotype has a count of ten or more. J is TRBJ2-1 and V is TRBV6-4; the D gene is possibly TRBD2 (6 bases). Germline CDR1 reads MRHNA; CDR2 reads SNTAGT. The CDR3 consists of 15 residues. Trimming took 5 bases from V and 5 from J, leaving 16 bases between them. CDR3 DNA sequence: TGTGCCAGCAGTCCGGGACTGGGCCAAAACAATGAGCAGTTCTTC. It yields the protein CASSPGLGQNNEQFF.

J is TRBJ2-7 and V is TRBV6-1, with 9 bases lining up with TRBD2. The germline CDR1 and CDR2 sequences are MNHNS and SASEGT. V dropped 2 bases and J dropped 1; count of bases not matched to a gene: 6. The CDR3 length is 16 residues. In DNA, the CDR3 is TGTGCCAGCAGTGAATCGGCTAGCGGGAAATCCTACGAGCAGTACTTC. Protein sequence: CASSESASGKSYEQYF.

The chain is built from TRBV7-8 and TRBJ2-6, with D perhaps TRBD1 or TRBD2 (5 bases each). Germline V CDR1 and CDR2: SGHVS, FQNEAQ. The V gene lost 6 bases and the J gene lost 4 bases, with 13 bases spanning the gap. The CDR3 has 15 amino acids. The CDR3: CASSSQGVGANVLTF. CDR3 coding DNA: TGTGCCAGCAGTTCCCAGGGAGTAGGGGCCAACGTCCTGACTTTC.

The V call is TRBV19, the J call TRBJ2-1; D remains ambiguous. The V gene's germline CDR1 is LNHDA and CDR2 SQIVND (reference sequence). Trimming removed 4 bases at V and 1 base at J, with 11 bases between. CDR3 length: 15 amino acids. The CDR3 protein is CASSTDIESYNEQFF. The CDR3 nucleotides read TGTGCCAGTAGTACTGACATCGAGTCCTACAATGAGCAGTTCTTC.